This TCR beta chain was sequenced in a study of a mutant IDH1 vaccine in newly diagnosed glioma. Background on the study: The vaccination schedule gave patients eight doses in weeks 1, 3, 5, 7, 11, 15, 19 and 23. Vaccines began 4-6 weeks after radiotherapy alone, or with temozolomide cycles. Overall study findings and caveats: Whatever changes occurred in top peripheral T cell clonotypes seemed unrelated to pseudoprogression.

Repertoires were generated with immunoSEQ multiplex PCR, while TCRdb's copy carries only in-frame clones and drops some. The sample lists fewer than 70,000 clones; approximately 90% were seen once. CDR3 length equals 14 residues. Looked up from germline, CDR1 is MGHRA and CDR2 is YSYEKL. Trimming took 3 bases from V and 0 from J, leaving 7 bases between them. A word on this clone: Antigen unknown.

Documented time point: week 11, during vaccination. Doses consisted of 300 ug of mutant IDH1 20-mer peptide each, paired with topical imiquimod. The source of this sequence is a man aged 35-49 years with glioma. Sequenced material: PBMCs, taken from a glioma patient whose treatment included an IDH1 peptide vaccine. This chain links TRBV4-1 with TRBJ2-3; no clear D. This CDR3 is CASSQSISTDTQYF. CDR3 DNA: TGCGCCAGCAGCCAGAGTATCAGCACAGATACGCAGTATTTT.